This record covers a single T cell receptor (beta chain). These data come from a study of blood T cell repertoires in COVID-19. Study summary: Donors in the United States, Italy and Spain gave samples during acute or convalescent COVID-19.

Self-reported history from a screening survey and questionnaire set each donor's cohort. Germline V gene sequence: CDR1 ENHRY, CDR2 SYGVKD. The V and J ends lost 6 bases and 6 bases, in that order; junction bases with no gene match: 3. This CDR3 contains 13 residues. Some clones are missing from TCRdb's copy, which holds only in-frame ones; the method was immunoSEQ multiplex PCR. The data show 400,000 or so clones, more than 80% seen once. J is TRBJ1-3 and V is TRBV10-3; the match to TRBD1 covers 9 bases. The clonotype was recovered from a man aged 25 to 40 who had recovered from COVID-19. Sample: PBMCs or T cells enriched from blood (not recorded which). The CDR3 DNA follows: TGTGCCATCAGAAGGGACAGGGAAAACACCATATATTTT. Translation: CAIRRDRENTIYF.